This entry is about one TCR beta chain. This record belongs to a study of T cell responses to AZD1222 COVID-19 vaccine. Across the study: Second doses that came at about 4 or about 12 weeks were put together.

The table came from immunoSEQ multiplex PCR; TCRdb's copy has only in-frame clones and leaves some out. The table lists some 140,000 clones, roughly 90% of them singletons, with about 3% in the top ten. The germline V and J ends were trimmed by 7 bases and 3 bases, with 10 bases remaining between them. From germline, CDR1 is MNHEY and CDR2 SVGAGI. The CDR3 sequence is 12 residues long. The receptor was isolated from an adult in good health. Sequencing was performed on peripheral blood, taken on day 0 of AZD1222 vaccination. The chain couples TRBV6-5 to TRBJ2-7; D not certain. Written as DNA, the CDR3 is TGTGCCAGCACTGGCCAGTTCTACGAGCAGTACTTC. Translating gives CASTGQFYEQYF.